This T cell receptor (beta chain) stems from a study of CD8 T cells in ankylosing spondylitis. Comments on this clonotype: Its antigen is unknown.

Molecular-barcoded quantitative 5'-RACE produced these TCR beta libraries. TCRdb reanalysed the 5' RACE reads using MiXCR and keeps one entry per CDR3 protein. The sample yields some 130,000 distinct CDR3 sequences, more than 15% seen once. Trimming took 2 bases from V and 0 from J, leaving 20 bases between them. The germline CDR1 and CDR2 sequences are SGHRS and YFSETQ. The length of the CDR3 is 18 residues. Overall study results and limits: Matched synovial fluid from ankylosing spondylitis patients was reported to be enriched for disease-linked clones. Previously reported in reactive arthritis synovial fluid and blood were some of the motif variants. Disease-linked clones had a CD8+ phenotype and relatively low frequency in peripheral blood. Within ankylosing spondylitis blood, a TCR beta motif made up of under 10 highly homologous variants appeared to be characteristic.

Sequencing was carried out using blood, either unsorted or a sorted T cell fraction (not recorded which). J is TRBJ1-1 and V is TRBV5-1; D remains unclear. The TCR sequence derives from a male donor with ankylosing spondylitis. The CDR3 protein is CASSFYFQAKKMNTEAFF. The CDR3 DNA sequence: TGCGCCAGCAGCTTTTATTTCCAGGCCAAGAAAATGAACACTGAAGCTTTCTTT.